There are many counts of the clone carrying this T cell receptor beta chain. The antigen remains undetermined. Genomic DNA constituted the template upon which TCR beta VDJ and CDR3 profiling was performed. One entry per CDR3 protein results from TCRdb running MiXCR on the reads. The repertoire consists of about 270,000 distinct CDR3 sequences, with around 60% occurring once and the leading ten covering less than 10%. Trimming shortened V by 7 bases and J by 4 bases, and 26 bases separated the two germline ends. Germline V gene lookup returns CDR1 LNHDA and CDR2 SQIVND (reference sequence). There are 18 residues in the CDR3. This entry is derived from a study of CD8+CD57+ T cells in acquired aplastic anemia. Study observations and caveats: A significant difference in CD8+ Simpson's diversity between patients and controls was not found.

The sequenced sample was sorted CD4+, CD8+, or CD8+CD57+ T cells (not recorded which) from PBMCs. The TCR comes from a human donor with severe aplastic anemia or a healthy control (not recorded which). This chain connects TRBV19 to TRBJ1-5, with D tentatively TRBD1 (5 bases). The CDR3: CASTLGWGPPLGNQPQHF. CDR3 nucleotide sequence: TGTGCCAGTACCCTGGGGTGGGGCCCCCCCCTAGGGAATCAGCCCCAGCATTTT.